Below are 15 T cell receptor beta chains sequenced from a single sample in a study of T cells after yellow fever vaccination. TCRdb reprocessed the 5' RACE reads with MiXCR, giving one entry per CDR3 protein. The sample lists fewer than 500,000 distinct CDR3 sequences; around 20% were seen once. The input for sequencing was PBMCs, taken before the yellow fever booster vaccination. All receptors come from a man between 18 and 35 years old who received the YFV17D yellow fever vaccine.

This clonotype was counted between two and nine times. The chain joins TRBV4-3 to TRBJ1-2; D call uncertain. Germline-derived CDR1 and CDR2 are LGHNA and YSLEER. Trimming took 1 base from V and 5 from J, leaving 11 bases between them. The CDR3 sequence is 14 residues long. The CDR3: CASSQGVTGYGYTF. CDR3 bases: TGCGCCAGCAGCCAAGGGGTGACGGGGTATGGCTACACCTTC.

The chain combines TRBV20-1 with TRBJ2-1; D possibly uses TRBD1 or TRBD2 (6 bases each). The ends were cut back, 3 bases at V and 8 bases at J, with 11 bases in the middle. The CDR3 is made up of 12 amino acids. Germline V gene sequence: CDR1 DFQATT, CDR2 SNEGSKA (reference sequence). The DNA of the CDR3 is TGCAGTGCTAGCGGGGGCATCCATGAGCAGTTCTTC. It encodes CSASGGIHEQFF.

The chain links TRBV7-9 to TRBJ1-2; D gene ambiguous. Germline V gene sequence: CDR1 SEHNR, CDR2 FQNEAQ (reference sequence). V gave up 7 bases and J gave up 8 bases, with 17 bases separating them. This CDR3 has 13 amino acids. CDR3 sequence: CASTPRGWRGYTF. CDR3 DNA sequence: TGTGCCAGCACCCCTCGGGGATGGAGAGGCTACACCTTC.

The rearrangement links TRBV5-5 to TRBJ1-5; D may be TRBD1 (5 bases). Germline CDR1 reads SGHKS; CDR2 reads YYEKEE (reference sequence). The CDR3 covers 15 residues. V dropped 1 base and J dropped 2 bases, with 10 bases sitting between them. CDR3 loop: CASSLIGDRNQPQHF. The CDR3 region has the DNA TGTGCCAGCAGCTTGATAGGGGATCGCAATCAGCCCCAGCATTTT.

This clonotype was recorded at least ten times. The CDR3 bases are TGTGCCAGCAGCTTAAGCTTTGGGGGCCTAAATGAGCAGTTCTTC. Encoded protein: CASSLSFGGLNEQFF. V gene TRBV7-2 combines with J gene TRBJ2-1; TRBD1 might be the D (6 bases). There are 15 residues in the CDR3. The germline V gene encodes CDR1 SGHTA and CDR2 FQGNSA. V lost 2 bases to trimming and J lost 7 bases, with 15 bases between them.

This clonotype is a singleton in its sample. The chain uses TRBV7-3 and TRBJ1-2; D is unresolved. This CDR3 spans 12 amino acids. Trimming pared 5 bases from V and 7 bases from J, leaving 11 bases between. The V gene's germline CDR1 is SGHTA and CDR2 FQGTGA. The CDR3 sequence: CASSTGPGGYTF. The CDR3, as DNA: TGTGCCAGCAGCACCGGACCGGGTGGCTACACCTTC. Together with reference TRBV7-3 and TRBJ1-2, the CDR3 gives the full variable domain: GAGVSQTPSNKVTEKGKYVELRCDPISGHTALYWYRQSLGQGPEFLIYFQGTGAADDSGLPNDRFFAVRPEGSVSTLKIQRTERGDSAVYLCASSTGPGGYTFGSGTRLTVV.

This clonotype was seen at least ten times. In DNA form, the CDR3 reads TGTGCCAGCAGACCGGACAGAAACTATGGCTACACCTTC. This sequence encodes CASRPDRNYGYTF. The chain joins TRBV9 to TRBJ1-2; possibly TRBD1 for D (6 bases). CDR1 and CDR2 (germline): SGDLS, YYNGEE. Trimming stripped 5 bases from V and 2 bases from J, with 10 bases between. This CDR3 is built from 13 residues.

The chain uses TRBV20-1 and TRBJ1-1; D possibly corresponds to TRBD1 (5 bases). The CDR3 spans 10 residues. CDR1 is DFQATT, CDR2 SNEGSKA, per germline (reference sequence). The CDR3 sequence: CRGWGTEAFF. CDR3 nucleotides: TGCAGGGGGTGGGGGACTGAAGCTTTCTTT.

This clonotype came up a few times. The chain combines TRBV29-1 with TRBJ2-7; D is ambiguous. Deletions cut 2 bases from V and 2 bases from J, with 4 bases between. CDR3 length: 11 amino acids. CDR1 and CDR2 (germline): SQVTM, ANQGSEA. The CDR3 is CSVEQAYEQYF. The CDR3 DNA follows: TGCAGCGTTGAACAGGCCTACGAGCAGTACTTC.

The chain recombines TRBV20-1 with TRBJ2-3; 9 bases align to TRBD1. The CDR3 covers 13 residues. Germline-derived CDR1 and CDR2 are DFQATT and SNEGSKA (reference sequence). The V gene end was trimmed by 6 bases and the J gene end by 5 bases; junction bases not matched to a gene: 6. The CDR3 loop reads CSAGRTGVDTQYF. The DNA for the CDR3 is TGCAGTGCAGGGAGGACAGGGGTAGATACGCAGTATTTT.

This clonotype was recorded a few times. V usage is TRBV20-1 and J usage is TRBJ2-5; 9 bases fit TRBD1. Germline values: CDR1 DFQATT, CDR2 SNEGSKA (reference sequence). This CDR3 has 19 amino acids. The junction had 17 bases not matched to a gene; V was cut back by 1 base and J by 2 bases. In nucleotides, the CDR3 is TGCAGTGCTAGAGGCATTGAAAGACACCGGGACAGGGTTCAAGAGACCCAGTACTTC. Translated, it gives CSARGIERHRDRVQETQYF.

The table lists this clonotype with a few counts. The J gene is TRBJ2-7, the V gene TRBV23-1, with TRBD1 matching 8 bases. TRBV23-1 is filed as an ORF, its function uncertain. J was trimmed by 1 base and V by 2 bases; bases with no gene match: 4. CDR3 length equals 15 residues. CDR3 region: CASSQGQGVSYEQYV. CDR3 DNA: TGCGCCAGCAGTCAAGGACAGGGAGTATCCTACGAGCAGTACGTC.

CDR3 in DNA: TGTGCCAGCAGCTTGGGGCAGAACCCTCTTGGCTACACCTTC. Translated, it gives CASSLGQNPLGYTF. The chain joins TRBV7-2 to TRBJ1-2; maybe TRBD1 (5 bases). The ends were cut back, 3 bases at V and 7 bases at J, with 15 bases in the middle. CDR1 and CDR2 from the germline V gene are SGHTA and FQGNSA. CDR3 length equals 14 residues. The whole variable domain, filled in from reference TRBV7-2 and TRBJ1-2, reads GAGVSQSPSNKVTEKGKDVELRCDPISGHTALYWYRQSLGQGLEFLIYFQGNSAPDKSGLPSDRFSAERTGGSVSTLTIQRTQQEDSAVYLCASSLGQNPLGYTFGSGTRLTVV.

V gene TRBV4-1 combines with J gene TRBJ2-7; TRBD1 matches at 8 bases. This CDR3 has 14 residues. The germline V gene has CDR1 MGHRA and CDR2 YSYEKL. J lost 1 base, V lost 5 bases, and 4 bases had no gene match. The CDR3 nucleotides read TGCGCCAGCAGCTCCCGGACAGGGTCCTACGAGCAGTACGTC. Its translation: CASSSRTGSYEQYV.

The chain employs TRBV7-9 and TRBJ1-4; D uncertain. Germline V CDR1 and CDR2: SEHNR, FQNEAQ (reference sequence). Trimming took off 1 base at V and 8 bases at J, with 11 bases between the two ends. The CDR3 contains 14 residues. The CDR3 bases are TGTGCCAGCAGCTTAGGGGCCGCTAGGGAAAAACTGTTTTTT. Its protein product is CASSLGAAREKLFF.